One and the same sample provided the 24 T cell receptor beta chains below, sequenced in a study of cytomegalovirus exposure and HLA in healthy donors listed by TCRdb under 2017. The library was made by the immunoSEQ multiplex PCR assay. A mixture of 60 forward primers for TCR Vbeta segments and 13 reverse primers for TCR Jbeta segments was used in the multiplex PCR. TCRdb took this table from immuneACCESS and kept in-frame rearrangements with V and J called. Such tables lack part of the clones; where checked against another copy, unresolved V genes explain under half of the gap, and the rest is unexplained. This sample holds some 87,000 clones; roughly 80% were observed only once. The top ten clones comprise roughly 6.6% of the sample. Sequences were obtained from PBMCs. Source of these receptors: a man aged 45-65 years in good health and CMV-seropositive.

The rearrangement joins TRBV9 to TRBJ2-5, with 7 bases that match TRBD1. Germline V CDR1 and CDR2: SGDLS, YYNGEE. The CDR3 consists of 16 residues. The V and J ends lost 3 bases and 2 bases, in that order; junction bases with no gene match: 10. CDR3 nucleotide sequence: TGTGCCAGCAGCGCCGGAACAGGGGCCAGACAAGAGACCCAGTACTTC. It is translated as CASSAGTGARQETQYF.

This clone has a single count. V and J are TRBV20-1 and TRBJ2-3; unclear D gene. CDR1 is DFQATT and CDR2 is SNEGSKA in the germline V gene (reference sequence). The CDR3 contains 11 residues. V gave up 7 bases and J gave up 1 base, with 6 bases separating them. The CDR3 is CSVSRTDTQYF. The CDR3 nucleotides are TGCAGTGTGTCTCGCACAGATACGCAGTATTTT.

V gene TRBV6-5 combines with J gene TRBJ1-2; TRBD1 matches at 8 bases. The CDR3 sequence is 15 residues long. V trimming: 4 bases; J trimming: 3 bases; junction bases outside the gene matches: 7. Germline V gene lookup returns CDR1 MNHEY and CDR2 SVGAGI. CDR3 in amino acids: CASSSPGQADYGYTF. The CDR3 coding sequence is TGTGCCAGCAGTTCCCCGGGACAGGCCGACTATGGCTACACCTTC.

This clone has a handful of counts. This sequence joins TRBV6-5 and TRBJ1-1; unclear D gene. This CDR3 is 14 amino acids long. Germline CDR1 and CDR2: MNHEY and SVGAGI. Trimming took 0 bases from V and 1 from J, leaving 6 bases between them. The CDR3 sequence is CASSYSAGNTEAFF. CDR3 coding DNA: TGTGCCAGCAGTTACTCTGCAGGGAACACTGAAGCTTTCTTT.

The rearrangement joins TRBV28 to TRBJ2-7, with 10 bases lining up with TRBD1. Germline CDR1 and CDR2: MDHEN and SYDVKM. CDR3 length: 14 amino acids. With V trimmed by 8 bases and J by 4 bases, 8 bases remained unmatched. DNA for the CDR3: TGTGCCAGCGCACGCCCGGGACAGGGGTACGAGCAGTACTTC. It specifies CASARPGQGYEQYF.

V and J are TRBV6-5 and TRBJ2-3; unclear D gene. Trimming left V 10 bases short and J 6 bases short, with 8 bases between. The V gene's germline CDR1 is MNHEY and CDR2 SVGAGI. CDR3 length: 10 residues. The CDR3 is CATKLDTQYF. DNA of the CDR3: TGTGCCACCAAACTGGATACGCAGTATTTT.

The chain links TRBV19 to TRBJ1-2, with 8 bases aligning to TRBD1. The length of the CDR3 is 13 residues. Germline loops: CDR1 LNHDA, CDR2 SQIVND (reference sequence). The ends lost 7 bases at V and 8 bases at J; junction bases unmatched: 9. Written as DNA, the CDR3 is TGTGCCAGTAACCCCACCGACAGGGGAGGCTACACCTTC. This translates into CASNPTDRGGYTF.

The chain joins TRBV7-2 to TRBJ1-2; D gene ambiguous. The length of the CDR3 is 14 residues. The V end was cut by 2 bases, the J end by 2 bases, with 9 bases between. The germline V gene encodes CDR1 SGHTA and CDR2 FQGNSA. Here the CDR3 DNA reads TGTGCCAGCAGCTTACTTGGCAGAAACTATGGCTACACCTTC. This gives the protein CASSLLGRNYGYTF. The full variable domain, in which reference TRBV7-2 and TRBJ1-2 provide the parts outside the CDR3, is GAGVSQSPSNKVTEKGKDVELRCDPISGHTALYWYRQSLGQGLEFLIYFQGNSAPDKSGLPSDRFSAERTGGSVSTLTIQRTQQEDSAVYLCASSLLGRNYGYTFGSGTRLTVV.

The rearrangement links TRBV9 to TRBJ2-3, with D tentatively TRBD1 (5 bases). Germline V gene lookup returns CDR1 SGDLS and CDR2 YYNGEE. Trimming took off 4 bases at V and 6 bases at J, with 6 bases between the two ends. The CDR3 runs to 11 residues. The CDR3 here is CASSPGDTQYF. The CDR3 nucleotides read TGTGCCAGCAGCCCAGGGGATACGCAGTATTTT.

The V and J genes are TRBV29-1 and TRBJ1-2; weak D call: TRBD1 (5 bases). Trimming shortened V by 1 base and J by 8 bases, and 17 bases separated the two germline ends. Per germline, CDR1 SQVTM and CDR2 ANQGSEA. The CDR3 has 14 amino acids. DNA of the CDR3: TGCAGCGTTGAAGGCGGGGCGGGTACTAGGGGCTACACCTTC. It translates to CSVEGGAGTRGYTF.

This clone has just a few counts. The chain carries TRBV10-1 and TRBJ1-4; a weak D match, TRBD1 (6 bases). Trimming took 6 bases from V and 0 from J, leaving 14 bases between them. The CDR3 consists of 16 residues. Germline V gene sequence: CDR1 WNHNN, CDR2 SYGVQD (reference sequence). The CDR3, as DNA: TGCGCCAGCAGCACCGCTACAGGGACAACTAATGAAAAACTGTTTTTT. Its protein is CASSTATGTTNEKLFF.

This rearrangement joins TRBV5-1 to TRBJ2-7, with D hard to call. Germline-derived CDR1 and CDR2 are SGHRS and YFSETQ. Trimming left V 2 bases short and J 4 bases short, with 10 bases between. The CDR3 runs to 13 residues. CDR3 sequence: CASSFADIYEQYF. The CDR3 region has the DNA TGCGCCAGCAGCTTCGCAGACATTTACGAGCAGTACTTC. Looking up the rest from reference TRBV5-1 and TRBJ2-7 gives the full variable domain: KAGVTQTPRYLIKTRGQQVTLSCSPISGHRSVSWYQQTPGQGLQFLFEYFSETQRNKGNFPGRFSGRQFSNSRSEMNVSTLELGDSALYLCASSFADIYEQYFGPGTRLTVT.

This clone is a singleton in its sample. J is TRBJ1-1 and V is TRBV29-1, with D uncertain. Trimming pared 4 bases from V and 4 bases from J, leaving 13 bases between. Germline values: CDR1 SQVTM, CDR2 ANQGSEA. The CDR3 runs to 13 residues. The CDR3 DNA sequence: TGCAGCGTTGTGGAGGGTCTGGGCACTGAAGCTTTCTTT. Its translation is CSVVEGLGTEAFF.

The chain recombines TRBV7-6 with TRBJ2-3; 10 bases are shared with TRBD2. Losses at the gene ends were 4 bases for V and 4 bases for J; bases not matched to a gene: 2. CDR1 and CDR2 (germline): SGHVS, FNYEAQ. This CDR3 region has 14 residues. DNA for the CDR3: TGTGCCAGCAGCTCTAGCGGGGGAGCAGATACGCAGTATTTT. Its protein product is CASSSSGGADTQYF.

V is TRBV7-9 and J is TRBJ2-7; no clear D gene. V was trimmed by 4 bases and J by 3 bases, leaving 4 bases between them. The CDR3 is made up of 11 amino acids. Germline values: CDR1 SEHNR, CDR2 FQNEAQ (reference sequence). In DNA form, the CDR3 reads TGTGCCAGCAGCTCAGACTACGAGCAGTACTTC. Amino acid sequence: CASSSDYEQYF.

As to this clone: This specimen includes other DNA sequences encoding the same CDR3. The chain carries TRBV18 and TRBJ1-5; D is possibly TRBD1 (5 bases). This CDR3 has 14 residues. V was clipped by 2 bases and J by 4 bases, with 9 bases between them. In germline, CDR1 is KGHSH, CDR2 LQKENI. CDR3 sequence reads: CASSPGGGNQPQHF. The CDR3 region has the DNA TGTGCCAGCTCACCAGGGGGGGGAAATCAGCCCCAGCATTTT.

The chain is built from TRBV5-1 and TRBJ1-1, with D possibly being TRBD1 (5 bases). The V end was cut by 1 base, the J end by 5 bases, with 15 bases between. Per germline, CDR1 SGHRS and CDR2 YFSETQ. This CDR3 has 15 amino acids. CDR3 region: CASSLRGLGGTEAFF. CDR3 in DNA: TGCGCCAGCAGCTTGAGGGGCCTCGGTGGGACTGAAGCTTTCTTT.

This clone was seen once. The V and J genes are TRBV18 and TRBJ1-2, with 7 nucleotides matching TRBD1. The CDR3 loop spans 14 amino acids. The germline CDR1 and CDR2 sequences are KGHSH and LQKENI. V lost 2 bases to trimming and J lost 4 bases; unmatched junction nucleotides: 4. CDR3 DNA: TGTGCCAGCTCACCAAGGACAGGCGTCTATGGCTACACCTTC. This encodes CASSPRTGVYGYTF. The complete variable domain, with remaining parts taken from reference TRBV18 and TRBJ1-2, reads NAGVMQNPRHLVRRRGQEARLRCSPMKGHSHVYWYRQLPEEGLKFMVYLQKENIIDESGMPKERFSAEFPKEGPSILRIQQVVRGDSAAYFCASSPRTGVYGYTFGSGTRLTVV.

This clone was observed a single time. Different DNA sequences within this sample yield the same CDR3. V is TRBV9 and J is TRBJ2-3, with 9 bases identical to TRBD2. The germline V gene encodes CDR1 SGDLS and CDR2 YYNGEE. The CDR3 has 14 amino acids. V lost 2 bases and J lost 6; bases outside the gene matches: 4. The CDR3 here is CASSVGGGADTQYF. The CDR3 DNA follows: TGTGCCAGCAGCGTCGGCGGGGGGGCTGATACGCAGTATTTT.

In this sample, this clone turned up a few times. The genes are TRBV5-4 and TRBJ2-5, with D perhaps TRBD2 (5 bases). Trimming removed 4 bases from V and 2 bases from J, with 9 bases in between. Germline lookup yields CDR1 SGHNT and CDR2 YYREEE (reference sequence). The CDR3 is 13 amino acids. In DNA, the CDR3 is TGTGCCAGCAGCCTCGGGAATCAAGAGACCCAGTACTTC. Translated, it gives CASSLGNQETQYF.

This chain joins TRBV9 and TRBJ2-2; 9 nucleotides match TRBD1. Unmatched junction bases numbered 8, after V lost 4 bases and J lost 7 bases. CDR1 is SGDLS and CDR2 is YYNGEE in the germline V gene. The CDR3 totals 15 residues. The CDR3 here is CASSNRDREGGELFF. DNA for the CDR3: TGTGCCAGCAGCAACCGGGACAGGGAGGGCGGGGAGCTGTTTTTT. Variable domain in full (rest from reference TRBV9 and TRBJ2-2): DSGVTQTPKHLITATGQRVTLRCSPRSGDLSVYWYQQSLDQGLQFLIQYYNGEERAKGNILERFSAQQFPDLHSELNLSSLELGDSALYFCASSNRDREGGELFFGEGSRLTVL.

The chain combines TRBV27 with TRBJ2-3; D may be TRBD2 (5 bases). V lost 11 bases, J lost 0 bases, and 15 bases lay in between. This CDR3 is 14 amino acids long. CDR1 MNHEY and CDR2 SMNVEV come from the germline V gene (reference sequence). The CDR3 DNA is TGTGCCTCAAGAGGGTATTCTAGCACAGATACGCAGTATTTT. Its translation is CASRGYSSTDTQYF.

Comments on this clone: A read error may account for a junction end that differs from germline. V is TRBV7-9 and J is TRBJ1-2, with 10 bases aligning to TRBD1. The V gene's germline CDR1 is SEHNR and CDR2 FQNEAQ (reference sequence). This CDR3 is 12 amino acids long. The CDR3 sequence: CSSETGGAGYTF. For the CDR3, the DNA is TGTTCCAGCGAGACAGGGGGCGCGGGCTACACCTTC.

This chain uses TRBV18 with TRBJ1-1, with TRBD1 as a possible D gene (6 bases). With 1 base removed from V and 4 bases from J, the gap between germline ends came to 7 bases. CDR1 is KGHSH and CDR2 is LQKENI in the germline V gene. The CDR3 runs 13 residues. CDR3: CASSPQTGTEAFF. The CDR3 nucleotides read TGTGCCAGCTCACCACAGACAGGCACTGAAGCTTTCTTT. The variable domain in full, with the rest retrieved from reference TRBV18 and TRBJ1-1, is NAGVMQNPRHLVRRRGQEARLRCSPMKGHSHVYWYRQLPEEGLKFMVYLQKENIIDESGMPKERFSAEFPKEGPSILRIQQVVRGDSAAYFCASSPQTGTEAFFGQGTRLTVV.